Below are 4 T cell receptor beta chains sequenced from a single sample in a study of blood T cells in healthy people across ages. Combining a sample-barcoded 5' primer with a J-beta primer mix, a second PCR ran for 7 to 11 cycles. TCRdb re-derived calls from the 5' RACE reads in MiXCR, one entry per CDR3 protein. The data contain fewer than 750,000 distinct CDR3 sequences, around 48% of them singletons. Sequencing was done on a sample of blood. These receptors all stem from an older man in good health.

The chain employs TRBV6-6 and TRBJ1-5; D might be TRBD1 (6 bases). This CDR3 region has 14 residues. V was pared by 5 bases and J by 11 bases, with 19 bases between. Germline CDR1 MNHNY, CDR2 SVGAGI (reference sequence). In nucleotides, the CDR3 is TGTGCCAGCAGTCCCTCCCAGGGGAGGCAGTCCCAGCATTTT. Translation: CASSPSQGRQSQHF.

This chain links TRBV10-3 with TRBJ1-2; 8 bases map to TRBD1. CDR1 and CDR2 (germline): ENHRY, SYGVKD. This CDR3 has 13 residues. V shed 5 bases, J shed 4 bases, and the junction held 3 bases outside the gene matches. The CDR3 sequence: CAISPGQGYGYTF. The CDR3 bases are TGTGCCATCAGTCCCGGACAGGGCTATGGCTACACCTTC.

At least ten counts were recorded for this clonotype. This chain links TRBV6-6 with TRBJ2-7; 12 bases align to TRBD2. The CDR3 consists of 15 residues. After removal of 4 bases from V and 9 bases from J, the junction contained 10 bases not matched to a gene. The germline gives CDR1 MNHNY, CDR2 SVGAGI (reference sequence). As DNA, the CDR3 is TGTGCCAGCAGTTCAACTAGCGGGGGGCCCTCGGGGCAGTACTTC. Amino acids: CASSSTSGGPSGQYF.

Notes on this clonotype: Germline is not matched at one junction end, which may reflect a read error. The chain employs TRBV7-2 and TRBJ2-5; 12 bases are shared with TRBD1. The CDR3 runs to 17 residues. In germline, CDR1 is SGHTA, CDR2 FQGNSA. The CDR3 region is CASSEAPGQGAQGTQYF. The CDR3 nucleotides are TGTGCCAGCAGCGAAGCACCGGGACAGGGGGCGCAAGGGACCCAGTACTTC.